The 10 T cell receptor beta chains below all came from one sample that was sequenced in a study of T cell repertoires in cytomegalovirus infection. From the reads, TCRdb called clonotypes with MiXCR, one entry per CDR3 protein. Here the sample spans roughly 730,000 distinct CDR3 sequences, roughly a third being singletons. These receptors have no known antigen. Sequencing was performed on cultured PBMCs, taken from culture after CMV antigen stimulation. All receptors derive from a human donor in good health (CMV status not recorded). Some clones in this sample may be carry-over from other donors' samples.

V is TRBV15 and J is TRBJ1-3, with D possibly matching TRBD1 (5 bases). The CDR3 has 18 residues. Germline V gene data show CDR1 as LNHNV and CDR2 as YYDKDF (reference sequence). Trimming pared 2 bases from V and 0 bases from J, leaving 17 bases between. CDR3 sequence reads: CATSRPRDGVFSGNTIYF. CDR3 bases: TGTGCCACCAGCAGACCAAGGGACGGAGTCTTCTCTGGAAACACCATATATTTT.

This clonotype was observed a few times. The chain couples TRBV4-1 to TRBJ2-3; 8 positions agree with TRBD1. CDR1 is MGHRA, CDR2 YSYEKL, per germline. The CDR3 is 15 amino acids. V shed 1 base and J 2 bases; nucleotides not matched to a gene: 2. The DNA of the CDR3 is TGCGCCAGCAGCCAAGGGACAGGGCTCACAGATACGCAGTATTTT. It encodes CASSQGTGLTDTQYF.

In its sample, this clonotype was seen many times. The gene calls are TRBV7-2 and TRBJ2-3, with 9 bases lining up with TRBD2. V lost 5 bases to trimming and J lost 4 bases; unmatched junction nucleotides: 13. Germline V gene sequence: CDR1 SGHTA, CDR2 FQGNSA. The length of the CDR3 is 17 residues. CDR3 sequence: CASSLKGGGGRADTQYF. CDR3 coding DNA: TGTGCCAGCAGCCTGAAGGGCGGGGGGGGTAGGGCAGATACGCAGTATTTT.

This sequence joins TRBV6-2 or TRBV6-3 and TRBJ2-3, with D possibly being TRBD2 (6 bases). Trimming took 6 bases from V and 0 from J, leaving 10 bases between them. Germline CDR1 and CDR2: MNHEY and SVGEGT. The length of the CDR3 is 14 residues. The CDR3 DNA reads TGTGCCAGCAGGCTAGCGTCTAGCACAGATACGCAGTATTTT. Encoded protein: CASRLASSTDTQYF.

Here the CDR3 reads CASSQDLGEEETQYF. The CDR3 coding sequence is TGCGCCAGCAGCCAAGATTTGGGGGAAGAAGAGACCCAGTACTTC. The J gene is TRBJ2-5, the V gene TRBV5-1, with D perhaps assigned TRBD1 or TRBD2 (5 bases each). Germline V CDR1 and CDR2: SGHRS, YFSETQ. The CDR3 totals 15 residues. Between the trimmed V and J ends, which lost 4 bases and 3 bases, there was a span of 16 bases. The full variable domain, in which reference TRBV5-1 and TRBJ2-5 provide the parts outside the CDR3, is KAGVTQTPRYLIKTRGQQVTLSCSPISGHRSVSWYQQTPGQGLQFLFEYFSETQRNKGNFPGRFSGRQFSNSRSEMNVSTLELGDSALYLCASSQDLGEEETQYFGPGTRLLVL.

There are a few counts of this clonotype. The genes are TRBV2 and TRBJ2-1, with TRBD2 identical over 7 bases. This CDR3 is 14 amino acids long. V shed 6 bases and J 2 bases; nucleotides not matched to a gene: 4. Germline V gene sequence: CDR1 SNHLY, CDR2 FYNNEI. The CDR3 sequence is CASRVGTTYNEQFF. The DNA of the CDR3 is TGTGCCAGCAGGGTCGGGACTACCTACAATGAGCAGTTCTTC.

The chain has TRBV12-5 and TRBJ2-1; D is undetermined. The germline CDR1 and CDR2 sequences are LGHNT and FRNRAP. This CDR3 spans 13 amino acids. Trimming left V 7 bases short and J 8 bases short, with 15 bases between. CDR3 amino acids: CASAPMGLDEQFF. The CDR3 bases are TGTGCTAGTGCTCCTATGGGCTTGGATGAGCAGTTCTTC.

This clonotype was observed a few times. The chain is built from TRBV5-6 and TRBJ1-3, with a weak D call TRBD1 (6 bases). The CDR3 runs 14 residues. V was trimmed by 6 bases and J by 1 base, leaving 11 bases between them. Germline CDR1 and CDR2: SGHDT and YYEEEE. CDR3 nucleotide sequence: TGTGCCAGCACCGGGACACGGTCTGGAAACACCATATATTTT. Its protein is CASTGTRSGNTIYF.

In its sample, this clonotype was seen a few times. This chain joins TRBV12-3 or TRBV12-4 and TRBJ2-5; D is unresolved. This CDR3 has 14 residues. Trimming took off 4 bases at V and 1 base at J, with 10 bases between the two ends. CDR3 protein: CASSWGPSQETQYF. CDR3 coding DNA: TGTGCCAGCAGTTGGGGTCCCTCCCAAGAGACCCAGTACTTC.

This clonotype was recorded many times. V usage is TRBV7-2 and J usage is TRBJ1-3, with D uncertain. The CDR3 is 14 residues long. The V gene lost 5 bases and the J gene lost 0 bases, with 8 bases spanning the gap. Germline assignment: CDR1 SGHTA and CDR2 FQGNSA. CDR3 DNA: TGTGCCAGCAGCCCCTCCGCCTCTGGAAACACCATATATTTT. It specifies CASSPSASGNTIYF.